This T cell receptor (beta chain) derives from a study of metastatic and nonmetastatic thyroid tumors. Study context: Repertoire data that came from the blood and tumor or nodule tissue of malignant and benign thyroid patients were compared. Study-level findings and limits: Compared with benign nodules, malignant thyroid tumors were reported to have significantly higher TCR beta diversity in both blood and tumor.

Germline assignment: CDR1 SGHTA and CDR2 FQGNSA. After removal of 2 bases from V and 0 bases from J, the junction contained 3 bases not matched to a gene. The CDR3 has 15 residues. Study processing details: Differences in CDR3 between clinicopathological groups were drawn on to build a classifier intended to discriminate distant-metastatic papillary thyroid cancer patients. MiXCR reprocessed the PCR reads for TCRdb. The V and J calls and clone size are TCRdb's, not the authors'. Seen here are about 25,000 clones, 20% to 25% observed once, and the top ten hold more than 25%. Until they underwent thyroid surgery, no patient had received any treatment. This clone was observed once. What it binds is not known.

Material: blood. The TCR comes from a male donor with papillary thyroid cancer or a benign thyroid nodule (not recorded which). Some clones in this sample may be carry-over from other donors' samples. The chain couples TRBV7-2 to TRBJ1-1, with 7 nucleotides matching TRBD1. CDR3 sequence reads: CASSLMGQMNTEAFF. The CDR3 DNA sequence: TGTGCCAGCAGCTTAATGGGACAGATGAACACTGAAGCTTTCTTT.